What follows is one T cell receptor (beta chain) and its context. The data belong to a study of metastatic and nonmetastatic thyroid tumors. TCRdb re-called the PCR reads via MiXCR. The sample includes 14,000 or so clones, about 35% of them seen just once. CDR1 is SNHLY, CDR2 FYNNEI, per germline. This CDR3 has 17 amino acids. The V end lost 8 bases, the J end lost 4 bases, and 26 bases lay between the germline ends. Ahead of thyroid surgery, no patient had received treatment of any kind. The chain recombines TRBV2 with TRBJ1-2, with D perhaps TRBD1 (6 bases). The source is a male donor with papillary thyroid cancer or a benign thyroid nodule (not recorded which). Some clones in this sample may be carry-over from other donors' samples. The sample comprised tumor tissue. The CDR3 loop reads CASRQTPGVVASYGYTF. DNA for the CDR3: TGTGCCAGCCGTCAAACCCCAGGGGTGGTAGCTAGCTATGGCTACACCTTC. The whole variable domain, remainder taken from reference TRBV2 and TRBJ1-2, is EPEVTQTPSHQVTQMGQEVILRCVPISNHLYFYWYRQILGQKVEFLVSFYNNEISEKSEIFDDQFSVERPDGSNFTLKIRSTKLEDSAMYFCASRQTPGVVASYGYTFGSGTRLTVV.